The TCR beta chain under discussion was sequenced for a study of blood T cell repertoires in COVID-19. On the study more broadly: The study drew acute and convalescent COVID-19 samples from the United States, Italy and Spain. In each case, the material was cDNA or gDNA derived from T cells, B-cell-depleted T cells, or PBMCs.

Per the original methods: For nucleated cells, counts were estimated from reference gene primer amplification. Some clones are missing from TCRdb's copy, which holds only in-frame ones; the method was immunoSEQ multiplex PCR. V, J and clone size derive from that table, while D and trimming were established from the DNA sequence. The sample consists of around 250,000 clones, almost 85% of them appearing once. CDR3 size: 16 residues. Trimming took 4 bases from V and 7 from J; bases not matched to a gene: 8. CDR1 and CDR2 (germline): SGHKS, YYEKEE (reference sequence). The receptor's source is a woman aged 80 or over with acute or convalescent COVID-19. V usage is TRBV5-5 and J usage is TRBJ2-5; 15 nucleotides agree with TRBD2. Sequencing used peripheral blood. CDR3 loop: CASSRGLAGGQGTQYF. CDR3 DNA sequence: TGTGCCAGCAGCCGAGGACTAGCGGGGGGGCAGGGGACCCAGTACTTC.